The clone carrying this TCR beta chain was detected ten times or more. Its antigen remains unknown. The sample comes from a study of T cell repertoires in cytomegalovirus infection. As for the study in general: Well-studied HLA-B-restricted CMV epitopes were used in the study alongside recently identified HLA-C-restricted ones.

TCRdb processed the reads anew with MiXCR; each CDR3 protein has one entry. The sample holds around 300,000 distinct CDR3 sequences, approximately 22% seen once. Germline lookup yields CDR1 SGHTA and CDR2 FQGNSA. The length of the CDR3 is 14 residues. Deletions cut 4 bases from V and 4 bases from J, with 13 bases between. This TCR was recovered from a human donor in good health (CMV status not recorded). Some clones in this sample may be carry-over from other donors' samples. Sequenced here: cultured PBMCs, sampled from culture after CMV antigen stimulation. This chain links TRBV7-2 with TRBJ1-2; no clear D. CDR3 protein: CASSSPGQPYGYTF. In DNA, the CDR3 is TGTGCCAGCAGCTCGCCGGGCCAGCCCTATGGCTACACCTTC.